This TCR beta chain was identified during a study of T cell changes during pregnancy in multiple sclerosis. The V and J ends lost 5 bases and 3 bases respectively, with 14 bases between them. CDR1 LNHDA and CDR2 SQIVND come from the germline V gene (reference sequence). This CDR3 region has 14 residues. Generated by immunoSEQ multiplex PCR, the TCRdb table keeps only in-frame clones and is missing some. The repertoire has 90,000 to 120,000 clones, about 90% of them found once; the top ten carry less than 0.85%. This TCR was recovered from a female donor in good health, enrolled as a control in a pregnancy study. The chain couples TRBV19 to TRBJ2-7, with a possible D match to TRBD1 (6 bases). This sample comprised peripheral blood, obtained in the third trimester of pregnancy. The CDR3 DNA is TGTGCCAGTAGTTTCTCGACAGGAGGCTACGAGCAGTACTTC. This sequence encodes CASSFSTGGYEQYF.